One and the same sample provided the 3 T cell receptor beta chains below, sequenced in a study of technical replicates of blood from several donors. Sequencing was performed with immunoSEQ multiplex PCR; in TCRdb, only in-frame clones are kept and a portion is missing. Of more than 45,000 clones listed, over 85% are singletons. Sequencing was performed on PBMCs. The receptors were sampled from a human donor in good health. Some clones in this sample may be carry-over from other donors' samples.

DNA of the CDR3: TGTGCCAGCAGCGGCGGCGGGTCCTACGAGCAGTACTTC. This codes for CASSGGGSYEQYF. V and J are TRBV2 and TRBJ2-7, with D perhaps TRBD2 (5 bases). Trimming stripped 6 bases from V and 1 base from J, with 10 bases between. Germline lookup yields CDR1 SNHLY and CDR2 FYNNEI. CDR3 size: 13 residues. Drawing the rest from reference TRBV2 and TRBJ2-7, the complete variable domain is EPEVTQTPSHQVTQMGQEVILRCVPISNHLYFYWYRQILGQKVEFLVSFYNNEISEKSEIFDDQFSVERPDGSNFTLKIRSTKLEDSAMYFCASSGGGSYEQYFGPGTRLTVT.

This CDR3 reads CAWSVGSSYEQYF. DNA of the CDR3: TGTGCCTGGAGTGTAGGGAGCTCCTACGAGCAGTACTTC. This sequence joins TRBV30 and TRBJ2-7; TRBD2 is a possible D gene (5 bases). The germline CDR1 and CDR2 sequences are GTSNPN and SVGIG (reference sequence). The CDR3 extends over 13 amino acids. With 0 bases removed from V and 0 bases from J, the gap between germline ends came to 6 bases.

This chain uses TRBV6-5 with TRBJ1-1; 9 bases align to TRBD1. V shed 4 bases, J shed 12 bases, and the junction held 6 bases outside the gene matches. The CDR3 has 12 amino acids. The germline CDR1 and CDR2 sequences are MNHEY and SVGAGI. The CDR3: CASSLPGQGTFF. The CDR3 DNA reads TGTGCCAGCAGTTTACCGGGACAGGGAACTTTCTTT.